The T cell receptor beta chain described here comes from a study of blood T cell repertoires in COVID-19. Study background: The cDNA or gDNA used as material had been derived from T cells, B-cell-depleted T cells, or PBMCs.

Trimming removed 7 bases from V and 10 bases from J, with 23 bases in between. The CDR3 totals 16 residues. Germline V gene lookup returns CDR1 MDHEN and CDR2 SYDVKM. Participant-reported clinical history was the basis for cohort assignment. Recovery among Cohort 3 donors was established by two negative PCRs, clearance, or symptom resolution. Here immunoSEQ multiplex PCR was the method, and the copy in TCRdb shows in-frame clones only, minus some. This sample has about 310,000 clones, with under 90% found just once. This receptor was obtained from a man between 60 and 75 years old who had recovered from COVID-19. The sequenced sample was PBMCs or T cells enriched from blood (not recorded which). V usage is TRBV28 and J usage is TRBJ1-6, with a tentative D call TRBD1 (6 bases). The CDR3 region is CASTRSTTQRGSPLHF. In DNA, the CDR3 is TGTGCCAGCACCCGATCGACGACACAAAGGGGGTCACCCCTCCACTTT.